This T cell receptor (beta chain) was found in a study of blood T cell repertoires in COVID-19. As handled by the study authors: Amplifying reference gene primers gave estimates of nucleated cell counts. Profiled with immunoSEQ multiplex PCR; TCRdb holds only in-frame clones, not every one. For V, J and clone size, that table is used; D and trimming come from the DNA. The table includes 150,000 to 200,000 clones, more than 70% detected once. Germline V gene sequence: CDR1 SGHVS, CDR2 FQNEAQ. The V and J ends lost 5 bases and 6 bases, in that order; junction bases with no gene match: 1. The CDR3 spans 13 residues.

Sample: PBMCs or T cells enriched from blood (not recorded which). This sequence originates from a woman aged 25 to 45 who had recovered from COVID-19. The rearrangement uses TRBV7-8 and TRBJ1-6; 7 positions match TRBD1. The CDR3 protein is CASSGTVNSPLHF. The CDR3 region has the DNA TGTGCCAGCAGCGGGACAGTTAATTCACCCCTCCACTTT.